This T cell receptor beta chain was sequenced for a study of shared clonotypes between healthy human individuals. A remark on this clone: The antigen is unknown.

General study findings and limits: Researchers sampled only blood; tissue repertoires likely differ.

TCRdb keeps only in-frame clones here, not all; method: immunoSEQ multiplex PCR. Altogether some 500,000 clones are present, around 79% being singletons, with the ten largest covering around 12%. Germline V gene data show CDR1 as SQVTM and CDR2 as ANQGSEA. V was pared by 3 bases and J by 7 bases, with 9 bases of the junction left unmatched. The CDR3 spans 13 residues. The receptor was isolated from a woman aged 40-49 years in good health. Some clones in this sample may be carry-over from other donors' samples. V and J are TRBV29-1 and TRBJ2-7, with 7 nucleotides matching TRBD1. The sequencing input was PBMCs. As DNA, the CDR3 is TGCAGCGTTGATCTATCAGGCAGGGGGGAGCAGTACTTC. Protein: CSVDLSGRGEQYF.